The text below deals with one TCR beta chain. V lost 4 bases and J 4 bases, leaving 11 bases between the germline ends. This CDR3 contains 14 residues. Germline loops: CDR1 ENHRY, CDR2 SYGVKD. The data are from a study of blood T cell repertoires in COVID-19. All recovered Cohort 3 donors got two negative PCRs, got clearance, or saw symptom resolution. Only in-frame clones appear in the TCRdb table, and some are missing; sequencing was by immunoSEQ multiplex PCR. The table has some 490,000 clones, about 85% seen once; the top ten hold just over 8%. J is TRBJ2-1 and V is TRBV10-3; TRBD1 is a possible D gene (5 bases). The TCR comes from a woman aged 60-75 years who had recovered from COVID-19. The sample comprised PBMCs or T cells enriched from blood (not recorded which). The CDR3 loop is CAISGGAGYNEQFF. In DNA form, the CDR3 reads TGTGCCATCAGTGGTGGGGCAGGGTACAATGAGCAGTTCTTC.